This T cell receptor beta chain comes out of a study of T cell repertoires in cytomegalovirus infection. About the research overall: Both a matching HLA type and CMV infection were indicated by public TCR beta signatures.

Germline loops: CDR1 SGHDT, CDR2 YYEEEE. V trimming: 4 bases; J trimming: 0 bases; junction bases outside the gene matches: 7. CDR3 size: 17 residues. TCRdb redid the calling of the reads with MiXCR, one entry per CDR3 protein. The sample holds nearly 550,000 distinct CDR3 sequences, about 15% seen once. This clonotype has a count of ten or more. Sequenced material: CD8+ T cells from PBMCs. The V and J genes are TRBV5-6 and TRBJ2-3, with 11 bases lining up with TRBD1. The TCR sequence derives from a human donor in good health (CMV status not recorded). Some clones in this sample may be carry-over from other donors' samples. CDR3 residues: CASSMPRTGGSTDTQYF. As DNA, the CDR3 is TGTGCCAGCAGCATGCCGCGGACAGGGGGCAGCACAGATACGCAGTATTTT.